A selection of T cell receptor beta chains follows, all from one sample in a study of blood T cell repertoires in COVID-19. Clones were read by immunoSEQ multiplex PCR, and TCRdb kept only the in-frame ones, dropping some. The sample lists about 480,000 clones, roughly 89% occurring once. Sequencing used peripheral blood. The receptor source for this set is a woman in her forties or fifties with COVID-19, enrolled during active disease. Each CDR3 is given with its conserved first and last residue.

v_call: TRBV7-9
cdr3_aa: CASSLPNRGLGGELFF

v_call: TRBV19
cdr3_aa: CASKERGFNEQFF

v_call: TRBV5-1
cdr3_aa: CASSLAGTGRTF

v_call: TRBV28
cdr3_aa: CASSPGVTSGGSYEQFF

v_call: TRBV5-8
cdr3_aa: CASSSDRFGTSYEQYF

v_call: TRBV5-4
cdr3_aa: CASSWDWANTEAFF

v_call: TRBV6-6
cdr3_aa: CASTREQIQYF

v_call: TRBV29-1
cdr3_aa: CSVYTNTEAFF

v_call: TRBV2
cdr3_aa: CASVPASSYNEQFF

v_call: TRBV3-1/TRBV3-2
cdr3_aa: CASSQSVGVWPLEQFF

v_call: TRBV18
cdr3_aa: CASSSASGGAYNEQFF

v_call: TRBV6-5
cdr3_aa: CASSYSAGGDGYTF

v_call: TRBV5-5
cdr3_aa: CASSLIDFSGELFF

v_call: TRBV3-1/TRBV3-2
cdr3_aa: CASSQDPDRGAGYTF

v_call: TRBV5-1
cdr3_aa: CASSLGPAGYGEKLFF

v_call: TRBV24-1
cdr3_aa: CATSDLSRGETQYF

v_call: TRBV29-1
cdr3_aa: CSADSTGTGADTQYF

v_call: TRBV5-1
cdr3_aa: CASSSQGAGGELFF

v_call: TRBV24-1
cdr3_aa: CATSDAPGAGAGELFF

v_call: TRBV3-1/TRBV3-2
cdr3_aa: CASSRRREAEKLFF

v_call: TRBV5-1
cdr3_aa: CASTLETGGYLTDTQYF

v_call: TRBV6-5
cdr3_aa: CASIAGEDNEQFF

v_call: TRBV19
cdr3_aa: CASSIAGENQPQHF

v_call: TRBV18
cdr3_aa: CASSPRGGDTQYF

v_call: TRBV6-2/TRBV6-3
cdr3_aa: CASSYLRGRAEAFF

v_call: TRBV12-5
cdr3_aa: CASGLGGGDRRTYGYTF

v_call: TRBV3-1/TRBV3-2
cdr3_aa: CASSQEDRGTNTEAFF